The T cell receptor beta chain under discussion was sequenced for a study of T-cell memory formation after mild COVID-19. Germline lookup yields CDR1 KGHSH and CDR2 LQKENI. V was shortened by 5 bases and J by 3 bases, with 13 bases between the two germline ends. The CDR3 is made up of 14 amino acids. TCRdb re-called the 5' RACE reads with MiXCR, one entry per CDR3 protein. The data contain a few hundred thousand distinct CDR3 sequences, roughly 20% of them seen just once; the ten biggest clones take up about an eighth. With respect to this clonotype: No antigen is known for it.

Study results and caveats: Contracting CD4+ clones lay largely in CM and EM, with CD8+ ones residing in EMRA.

This chain links TRBV18 with TRBJ2-5; a weak D match, TRBD1 (6 bases). This TCR was sampled from an adult woman who had mild COVID-19 (a few samples of this study predate the infection). Cell type and time point are not known. Sequenced material: PBMCs or a T cell subset sorted from them (not recorded which). The CDR3 sequence is CASSGQRTKETQYF. CDR3 in DNA: TGTGCCAGCTCAGGACAGAGAACCAAAGAGACCCAGTACTTC.